This T cell receptor beta chain was obtained from a study of T cell repertoires in cytomegalovirus infection. Overall study: Matching HLA type, along with CMV infection, was indicated by public TCR beta signatures.

TCRdb fed the reads into MiXCR, producing one record per CDR3 protein. The table includes approximately 730,000 distinct CDR3 sequences, under 35% detected once. Points from the study as a whole: CMV-specific HLA-C-restricted TCR beta clonotypes dominated the ex vivo response. Cumulative public TCR beta family frequency identified CMV carriers with the relevant HLA.

CDR1 and CDR2 from the germline V gene are SGHTA and FQGNSA. Trimming left V 5 bases short and J 4 bases short, with 14 bases between. CDR3 length: 14 residues. This clonotype was seen ten or more times. Its antigen is still unknown. This material consisted of cultured CD8+ T cells from PBMCs, taken from culture after CMV antigen stimulation. The sequence was obtained from a human donor in good health (CMV status not recorded). Some clones in this sample may be carry-over from other donors' samples. The chain uses TRBV7-2 and TRBJ1-1; no clear D gene. CDR3 sequence reads: CASSHFGVGTEAFF. DNA of the CDR3: TGTGCCAGCAGCCATTTTGGGGTGGGCACTGAAGCTTTCTTT.